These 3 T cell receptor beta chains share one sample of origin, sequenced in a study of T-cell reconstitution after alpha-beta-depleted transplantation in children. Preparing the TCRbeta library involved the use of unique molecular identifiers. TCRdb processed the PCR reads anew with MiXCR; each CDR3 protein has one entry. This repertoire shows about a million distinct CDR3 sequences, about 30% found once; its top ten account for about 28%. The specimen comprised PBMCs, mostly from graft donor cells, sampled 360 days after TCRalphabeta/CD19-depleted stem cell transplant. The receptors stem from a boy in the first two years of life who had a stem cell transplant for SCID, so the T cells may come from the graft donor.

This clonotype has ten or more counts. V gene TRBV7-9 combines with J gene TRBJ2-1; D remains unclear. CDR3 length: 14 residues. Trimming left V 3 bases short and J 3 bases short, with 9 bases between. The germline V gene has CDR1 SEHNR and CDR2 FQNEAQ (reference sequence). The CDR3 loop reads CASSFIQNYNEQFF. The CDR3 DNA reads TGTGCCAGCAGCTTTATACAGAACTACAATGAGCAGTTCTTC.

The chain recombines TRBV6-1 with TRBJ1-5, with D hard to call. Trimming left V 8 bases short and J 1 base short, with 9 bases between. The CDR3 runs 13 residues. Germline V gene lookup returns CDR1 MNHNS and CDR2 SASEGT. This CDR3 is CASGLGSNQPQHF. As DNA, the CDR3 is TGTGCCAGCGGCCTAGGGAGCAATCAGCCCCAGCATTTT.

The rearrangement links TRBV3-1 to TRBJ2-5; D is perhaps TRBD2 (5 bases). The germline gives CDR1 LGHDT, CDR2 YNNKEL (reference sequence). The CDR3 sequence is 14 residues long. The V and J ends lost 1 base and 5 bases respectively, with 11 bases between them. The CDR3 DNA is TGTGCCAGCAGCCAAGGAGCTGGAGGTGAGACCCAGTACTTC. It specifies CASSQGAGGETQYF.